One and the same sample provided the 27 T cell receptor beta chains below, sequenced in a study of blood T cell repertoires in COVID-19. Data came from immunoSEQ multiplex PCR; TCRdb stores just in-frame clones and leaves some out. The table shows some 71,000 clones, with 70% to 85% occurring only once. Material for sequencing was peripheral blood. Receptors originate from a man in his forties or fifties with COVID-19, enrolled during active disease.

The rearrangement uses TRBV18 and TRBJ2-5; D call uncertain. V was shortened by 0 bases and J by 1 base, with 12 bases between the two germline ends. This CDR3 region has 16 residues. The germline CDR1 and CDR2 sequences are KGHSH and LQKENI. CDR3 sequence (DNA): TGTGCCAGCTCACCACCGGGCGCCTATCCCCAAGAGACCCAGTACTTC. The encoded protein is CASSPPGAYPQETQYF.

The V and J genes are TRBV19 and TRBJ2-3, with 14 bases fitting TRBD2. Germline V gives CDR1 LNHDA, CDR2 SQIVND (reference sequence). This CDR3 is 17 amino acids long. Trimming took 10 bases from V and 4 from J; bases not matched to a gene: 13. CDR3 nucleotide sequence: TGTGCCATATCCGGGACTAGCGGGGGTTTGACGCCAGATACGCAGTATTTT. This encodes CAISGTSGGLTPDTQYF.

In this sample, this clone turned up once. The CDR3 bases are TGTGCCAGCAGCCGGGACAGGGGTTTCTATGGCTACACCTTC. It yields the protein CASSRDRGFYGYTF. The V and J genes are TRBV3-1 (or the pseudogene TRBV3-2) and TRBJ1-2, with 10 positions matching TRBD1. V dropped 4 bases and J dropped 4; count of bases not matched to a gene: 3. Germline V CDR1 and CDR2: LGHDT, YNNKEL (reference sequence). The CDR3 sequence is 14 residues long.

This sequence joins TRBV4-1 and TRBJ2-7; 7 bases are a match to TRBD1. V lost 3 bases and J lost 3; bases outside the gene matches: 8. Per germline, CDR1 MGHRA and CDR2 YSYEKL. The CDR3 contains 15 residues. The DNA for the CDR3 is TGCGCCAGCAGCCACCCCACCGGACAGGACTACGAGCAGTACTTC. Protein sequence: CASSHPTGQDYEQYF.

The genes are TRBV12-3 or TRBV12-4 and TRBJ2-7; the D is unclear. V was cut by 1 base and J by 7 bases, with 8 bases left in between. The CDR3 is 12 amino acids. CDR3 sequence reads: CASSLVPVEQYF. The CDR3, as DNA: TGTGCCAGCAGTTTAGTACCGGTAGAGCAGTACTTC.

The gene calls are TRBV7-3 and TRBJ2-5, with D maybe TRBD2 (6 bases). Trimming removed 2 bases from V and 2 bases from J, with 9 bases in between. CDR1 and CDR2 from the germline V gene are SGHTA and FQGTGA. CDR3 length equals 14 residues. The CDR3, as DNA: TGTGCCAGCAGCTTATTGGGGGGTCAAGAGACCCAGTACTTC. Translated, it gives CASSLLGGQETQYF.

V gene TRBV29-1 combines with J gene TRBJ2-7; D is ambiguous. The germline CDR1 and CDR2 sequences are SQVTM and ANQGSEA. The CDR3 length is 13 residues. V dropped 5 bases and J dropped 5 bases, with 16 bases sitting between them. CDR3 sequence (DNA): TGCAGCGTTACTACCCCCCGAGGAAACGAGCAGTACTTC. It yields the protein CSVTTPRGNEQYF.

The chain carries TRBV30 and TRBJ2-1; D is possibly TRBD1 (6 bases). The germline CDR1 and CDR2 sequences are GTSNPN and SVGIG (reference sequence). Trimming stripped 2 bases from V and 7 bases from J, with 18 bases between. CDR3 length: 15 residues. Here the CDR3 DNA reads TGTGCCTGGAGTAACGGACAGTCGGGTAGGAATGAGCAGTTCTTC. Its protein product is CAWSNGQSGRNEQFF. The variable domain in full, completed from reference TRBV30 and TRBJ2-1, reads SQTIHQWPATLVQPVGSPLSLECTVEGTSNPNLYWYRQAAGRGLQLLFYSVGIGQISSEVPQNLSASRPQDRQFILSSKKLLLSDSGFYLCAWSNGQSGRNEQFFGPGTRLTVL.

The chain combines TRBV9 with TRBJ1-2; unclear D gene. Trimming cost V 4 bases and J 4 bases, with 17 bases left between them. This CDR3 spans 15 amino acids. The germline CDR1 and CDR2 sequences are SGDLS and YYNGEE. This CDR3 is CASSPGEAAIYGYTF. The DNA of the CDR3 is TGTGCCAGCAGCCCCGGCGAGGCCGCGATCTATGGCTACACCTTC. Variable domain in full (rest from reference TRBV9 and TRBJ1-2): DSGVTQTPKHLITATGQRVTLRCSPRSGDLSVYWYQQSLDQGLQFLIQYYNGEERAKGNILERFSAQQFPDLHSELNLSSLELGDSALYFCASSPGEAAIYGYTFGSGTRLTVV.

This clone has only one observation. The chain carries TRBV7-3 and TRBJ2-1, with 8 bases aligning to TRBD1. Germline loops: CDR1 SGHTA, CDR2 FQGTGA. J was trimmed by 3 bases and V by 0 bases; bases with no gene match: 4. The CDR3 has 16 amino acids. The CDR3 region has the DNA TGTGCCAGCAGCTTAACCTGGACAGGGAGCTACAATGAGCAGTTCTTC. Its translation: CASSLTWTGSYNEQFF.

The chain combines TRBV14 with TRBJ2-1, with 7 positions matching TRBD1. There are 15 residues in the CDR3. The germline V gene has CDR1 SGHDN and CDR2 FVKESK. V shed 1 base and J 2 bases; nucleotides not matched to a gene: 2. The CDR3 nucleotides read TGTGCCAGCAGCCAAGGGGGGACAGCCTACAATGAGCAGTTCTTC. Encoded protein: CASSQGGTAYNEQFF. Variable domain in full (rest from reference TRBV14 and TRBJ2-1): EAGVTQFPSHSVIEKGQTVTLRCDPISGHDNLYWYRRVMGKEIKFLLHFVKESKQDESGMPNNRFLAERTGGTYSTLKVQPAELEDSGVYFCASSQGGTAYNEQFFGPGTRLTVL.

This chain uses TRBV7-2 with TRBJ1-1; D is perhaps TRBD1 (6 bases). The CDR3 has 13 amino acids. Trimming took off 5 bases at V and 9 bases at J, with 16 bases between the two ends. Germline loops: CDR1 SGHTA, CDR2 FQGNSA. The CDR3 loop reads CASSPLDRSQAFF. As DNA, the CDR3 is TGTGCCAGCAGCCCGCTGGACAGATCGCAAGCTTTCTTT. Together with reference TRBV7-2 and TRBJ1-1, the CDR3 gives the full variable domain: GAGVSQSPSNKVTEKGKDVELRCDPISGHTALYWYRQSLGQGLEFLIYFQGNSAPDKSGLPSDRFSAERTGGSVSTLTIQRTQQEDSAVYLCASSPLDRSQAFFGQGTRLTVV.

The chain combines TRBV19 with TRBJ2-7, with TRBD2 identical over 11 bases. CDR1 is LNHDA and CDR2 is SQIVND in the germline V gene (reference sequence). V trimming: 4 bases; J trimming: 1 base; junction bases outside the gene matches: 6. The CDR3 loop spans 16 amino acids. CDR3 loop: CASSTAGTSGSYEQYF. The CDR3 nucleotides read TGTGCCAGTAGTACCGCCGGGACTAGCGGTTCCTACGAGCAGTACTTC.

This chain connects TRBV5-1 to TRBJ2-1; 10 bases are shared with TRBD1. J was trimmed by 8 bases and V by 7 bases; bases with no gene match: 9. The germline CDR1 and CDR2 sequences are SGHRS and YFSETQ. The CDR3 covers 14 residues. The CDR3 loop is CASRVGQGQDEQFF. The CDR3 bases are TGCGCCAGCCGGGTGGGACAGGGGCAAGATGAGCAGTTCTTC.

The genes are TRBV28 and TRBJ2-7; TRBD1 matches 7 bases. CDR3 length: 15 amino acids. Per the germline V gene, CDR1 is MDHEN and CDR2 is SYDVKM. V lost 6 bases, J lost 2 bases, and 10 bases stayed unmatched. DNA for the CDR3: TGTGCCAGCAGCTCAACAGGGGTCACACCCTACGAGCAGTACTTC. Its translation: CASSSTGVTPYEQYF.

This sequence joins TRBV5-5 and TRBJ2-2; D call uncertain. The CDR3 extends over 15 amino acids. Germline V gives CDR1 SGHKS, CDR2 YYEKEE (reference sequence). V gave up 2 bases and J gave up 0 bases, with 8 bases separating them. The CDR3 is CASSFAQPNTGELFF. The CDR3, as DNA: TGTGCCAGCAGCTTTGCACAGCCGAACACCGGGGAGCTGTTTTTT.

V usage is TRBV5-1 and J usage is TRBJ2-1; weak D call: TRBD2 (6 bases). Germline CDR1 and CDR2: SGHRS and YFSETQ. The CDR3 totals 17 residues. Between the trimmed V and J ends, which lost 2 bases and 4 bases, there was a span of 19 bases. CDR3 DNA: TGCGCCAGCAGCTTAGGGCAGACCCTGGAGGGATACAATGAGCAGTTCTTC. This sequence encodes CASSLGQTLEGYNEQFF.

The chain uses TRBV6-6 and TRBJ1-3; possibly TRBD1 for D (5 bases). V shed 5 bases and J shed 0 bases, with 20 bases lying between them. The CDR3 has 18 residues. Germline V CDR1 and CDR2: MNHNY, SVGAGI (reference sequence). The CDR3 coding sequence is TGTGCCAGCAGTCCGGACTTTGGAGGGGACTCCTCTGGAAACACCATATATTTT. It yields the protein CASSPDFGGDSSGNTIYF.

The CDR3 reads CASGGERDGYTF. CDR3 coding DNA: TGTGCCAGCGGCGGGGAACGGGATGGCTACACCTTC. The genes are TRBV6-6 and TRBJ1-2; D gene ambiguous. There are 12 residues in the CDR3. Trimming shortened V by 8 bases and J by 6 bases, and 13 bases separated the two germline ends. Germline CDR1 MNHNY, CDR2 SVGAGI (reference sequence).

J is TRBJ2-4 and V is TRBV27, with a tentative D call TRBD2 (6 bases). Germline CDR1 MNHEY, CDR2 SMNVEV (reference sequence). The V gene lost 3 bases and the J gene lost 1 base, with 13 bases spanning the gap. The CDR3 consists of 16 residues. The CDR3 sequence: CASSFDTGRAKNIQYF. The CDR3 DNA sequence: TGTGCCAGCAGTTTTGACACGGGGAGGGCCAAAAACATTCAGTACTTC.

The rearrangement joins TRBV6-4 to TRBJ2-1; 9 bases align to TRBD2. V was pared by 5 bases and J by 0 bases, with 2 bases of the junction left unmatched. Germline CDR1 is MRHNA and CDR2 is SNTAGT. This CDR3 region has 15 residues. DNA of the CDR3: TGTGCCAGCAGTCGTAGCGGGGGCTCCTACAATGAGCAGTTCTTC. Protein: CASSRSGGSYNEQFF.

This clone was detected only a few times. The chain couples TRBV18 to TRBJ1-6; D remains ambiguous. Germline V gene sequence: CDR1 KGHSH, CDR2 LQKENI. V lost 8 bases and J 14 bases, leaving 19 bases between the germline ends. The length of the CDR3 is 13 residues. This chain's CDR3 is CASPRARESTLHF. Here the CDR3 DNA reads TGTGCCAGCCCCCGGGCTAGGGAGTCCACCCTCCACTTT.

CDR3 sequence reads: CASSKGRTAVDGYTF. The DNA for the CDR3 is TGTGCCAGCTCCAAGGGTCGGACTGCGGTTGATGGCTACACCTTC. The rearrangement uses TRBV18 and TRBJ1-2; D gene uncertain. CDR3 length: 15 residues. Per germline, CDR1 KGHSH and CDR2 LQKENI. V was cut by 6 bases and J by 6 bases, with 20 bases left in between.

The J gene is TRBJ2-6, the V gene TRBV6-4; D gene uncertain. Between the trimmed V and J ends, which lost 8 bases and 1 base, there was a span of 9 bases. The germline CDR1 and CDR2 sequences are MRHNA and SNTAGT. This CDR3 spans 14 amino acids. The CDR3: CASSPGSGANVLTF. The CDR3 DNA reads as TGTGCCAGCTCCCCCGGGTCTGGGGCCAACGTCCTGACTTTC.

The table lists this clone with a few counts. The V and J genes are TRBV7-9 and TRBJ1-1, with unresolved D. The V and J ends lost 0 bases and 4 bases respectively, with 6 bases between them. The CDR3 runs to 13 residues. Germline lookup yields CDR1 SEHNR and CDR2 FQNEAQ (reference sequence). In nucleotides, the CDR3 is TGTGCCAGCAGCTTAGCCCGTGTCACTGAAGCTTTCTTT. It encodes CASSLARVTEAFF.

V is TRBV2 and J is TRBJ1-1; perhaps TRBD1 as D (5 bases). CDR1 is SNHLY and CDR2 is FYNNEI in the germline V gene. V was cut by 5 bases and J by 4 bases, with 8 bases left in between. CDR3 length equals 12 residues. The CDR3 DNA reads TGTGCCAGCAGTCGACAGAGCACTGAAGCTTTCTTT. Protein product: CASSRQSTEAFF. The complete variable domain, with remaining parts taken from reference TRBV2 and TRBJ1-1, reads EPEVTQTPSHQVTQMGQEVILRCVPISNHLYFYWYRQILGQKVEFLVSFYNNEISEKSEIFDDQFSVERPDGSNFTLKIRSTKLEDSAMYFCASSRQSTEAFFGQGTRLTVV.

This chain joins TRBV7-3 and TRBJ1-1; the D is unclear. With 2 bases removed from V and 1 base from J, the gap between germline ends came to 5 bases. This CDR3 has 13 amino acids. CDR1 and CDR2 from the germline V gene are SGHTA and FQGTGA. The CDR3 nucleotides are TGTGCCAGCAGCTTAGCGGGGAACACTGAAGCTTTCTTT. It is translated as CASSLAGNTEAFF.